This T cell receptor (beta chain) was recorded in a study of glioma-infiltrating T cells. Remarks on this clonotype: As yet, its antigen is unknown.

Study-wide points: CDR3 overlap between tissue and blood was very small. Above-expected tissue-blood divergence occurred in all gliomas, most in low-grade ones.

Trimming pared 0 bases from V and 9 bases from J, leaving 14 bases between. The CDR3 runs to 14 residues. Germline V lookup: CDR1 LNHDA, CDR2 SQIVND (reference sequence). The iRepertoire nested amplicon-rescue multiplex PCR amplified TCR alpha and beta CDR3s from RNA. One-step reverse transcription and amplification started from approximately 100-400 ng of tissue mRNA or PBMC total RNA. TCRdb re-called the multiplex PCR reads with MiXCR, one entry per CDR3 protein. Among about 130,000 distinct CDR3 sequences listed, around a quarter were seen once. This receptor was identified in a human donor with low-grade glioma or glioblastoma, undergoing nonglioma brain surgery, or in good health (not recorded which). The genes are TRBV19 and TRBJ1-1; no clear D. Sequencing was done on a sample of glioma tissue, nonneoplastic brain tissue, or PBMCs (not recorded which). CDR3 residues: CASSIDLPGSQAFF. In nucleotides, the CDR3 is TGTGCCAGTAGTATAGATCTTCCAGGAAGCCAAGCTTTCTTT.